This is a list of T cell receptor beta chains from one sample in a study of T cells in localized non-small cell lung cancer. The assay was immunoSEQ multiplex PCR, and TCRdb's table has in-frame clones only and misses some. The table lists roughly 26,000 clones, about 85% of them singletons. The sequenced sample was peripheral blood, obtained before any cancer treatment. These receptors all come from a man aged 35-75 years with stage III squamous cell lung carcinoma. The CDR3 runs from the conserved cysteine through the conserved F or W. A D gene is named only where the DNA matches it firmly. Clone size, where shown, is once, few, many, or a class for clones that have expanded.

v_call,j_call,cdr3_length,clone_size,d_call,cdr3_nt,cdr3_aa
TRBV7-2,TRBJ2-3,17,NA,NA,TGTGCCAGCAGCTTCCTCTCGGGTGGCGGACGCACAGATACGCAGTATTTT,CASSFLSGGGRTDTQYF
TRBV6-6,TRBJ2-7,15,NA,NA,TGTGCCAGCAGAAGGCTCGGGAATAATCAATACGAGCAGTACTTC,CASRRLGNNQYEQYF
TRBV18,TRBJ2-5,14,NA,NA,TGTGCCAGCTCAGTTACGGTACGGCAAGAGACCCAGTACTTC,CASSVTVRQETQYF
TRBV7-2,TRBJ2-5,14,NA,TRBD2,TGTGCCAGCAGCTTAGTGACTAGCGCAGAGACCCAGTACTTC,CASSLVTSAETQYF
TRBV28,TRBJ1-5,17,NA,NA,TGTGCCAGCAGTTTATTAGGCGGGACACCTAATCACCAGCCCCAGCATTTT,CASSLLGGTPNHQPQHF
TRBV19,TRBJ2-1,15,NA,NA,TGTGCCACCCAGAGAAAGGGAAGCGTAAGGGATGAGCAGTTCTTC,CATQRKGSVRDEQFF
TRBV6-5,TRBJ1-5,15,NA,TRBD1,TGTGCCAGCAGCAGACAGGGGGCTAGCAATCAGCCCCAGCATTTT,CASSRQGASNQPQHF
TRBV9,TRBJ2-2,17,NA,TRBD1,TGTGCCAGCAGCGCACACCTCGGACAGGCGTACACCGGGGAGCTGTTTTTT,CASSAHLGQAYTGELFF
TRBV9,TRBJ2-5,16,once,NA,TGTGCCAGCAGCGTCCTTGGGTCAGGGGTAGGAGAGACCCAGTACTTC,CASSVLGSGVGETQYF
TRBV14,TRBJ1-1,13,few,NA,TGTGCCAGCAGCCAAGACCTGAACACTGAAGCTTTCTTT,CASSQDLNTEAFF
TRBV5-1,TRBJ2-1,15,NA,TRBD2,TGCGCCAGCAGCTTGGTGTCTAGCGGAAACAATGAGCAGTTCTTC,CASSLVSSGNNEQFF
TRBV4-1,TRBJ1-2,14,NA,NA,TGCGCCAGCAGCCAAGATGTGGGGCGCTATGGCTACACCTTC,CASSQDVGRYGYTF
TRBV28,TRBJ2-5,13,NA,NA,TGTGCCAGCAGTCCAACCAGCCGAGAGACCCAGTACTTC,CASSPTSRETQYF
TRBV5-1,TRBJ1-5,13,few,NA,TGCGCCAGCAGCTTGGAATCGGGCCAGCCCCAGCATTTT,CASSLESGQPQHF
TRBV29-1,TRBJ2-1,14,NA,TRBD2,TGCAGCGGACTAGCGGGTGCGTCCTACAATGAGCAGTTCTTC,CSGLAGASYNEQFF
TRBV7-9,TRBJ1-1,13,NA,NA,TGTGCCAGCAGCCTCGAGGGGAACACTGAAGCTTTCTTT,CASSLEGNTEAFF
TRBV5-1,TRBJ1-1,13,NA,NA,TGCGCCAGCAGCTTGGCCGGGAACACTGAAGCTTTCTTT,CASSLAGNTEAFF
TRBV2,TRBJ1-5,14,NA,NA,TGTGCCAGCAGTGCCGGCAGTTTCAATCAGCCCCAGCATTTT,CASSAGSFNQPQHF
TRBV29-1,TRBJ1-2,14,NA,NA,TGCAGCGTGGGTGCGGGGGGAGGTGACTATGGCTACACCTTC,CSVGAGGGDYGYTF
TRBV5-4,TRBJ1-5,14,NA,NA,TGTGCCAGCAGCTTGGCTGGGGTTGAACAGCCCCAGCATTTT,CASSLAGVEQPQHF
TRBV7-6,TRBJ2-5,12,NA,NA,TGTGCCAGCAGCTTAGCCCAAGAGACCCAGTACTTC,CASSLAQETQYF
TRBV6-5,TRBJ1-2,12,once,NA,TGTGCCAGCAGTGACAGAACGGTCGGCTACACCTTC,CASSDRTVGYTF
TRBV5-4,TRBJ2-5,15,once,NA,TGTGCCAGCAGCACCCCGACTGGAGGGTGGGAGACCCAGTACTTC,CASSTPTGGWETQYF
TRBV10-3,TRBJ2-1,16,NA,NA,TGTGCCATCAGAAAACAGGGCTCGTCACAAAACAATGAGCAGTTCTTC,CAIRKQGSSQNNEQFF
TRBV10-3,TRBJ1-2,12,medium-sized,NA,TGTGCCATCAGTGGCGATAACTATGGCTACACCTTC,CAISGDNYGYTF
TRBV29-1,TRBJ1-1,14,NA,NA,TGCAGCGTTGAAGGACTTAAGAAGAACACTGAAGCTTTCTTT,CSVEGLKKNTEAFF
TRBV5-8,TRBJ1-2,15,NA,NA,TGTGCCAGCAGCCCCCGGGACTCTCTCCTCTATGGCTACACCTTC,CASSPRDSLLYGYTF
TRBV5-5,TRBJ2-1,14,NA,TRBD1,TGTGCCAGCAGCTCGGGGACAGGTGTCAATGAGCAGTTCTTC,CASSSGTGVNEQFF
TRBV7-9,TRBJ1-2,13,NA,NA,TGTGCCAGCAGACCGGGACGGAACTATGGCTACACCTTC,CASRPGRNYGYTF
TRBV7-8,TRBJ2-1,15,NA,NA,TGTGCCAGCAGCCGGGACACCGGATCATACAATGAGCAGTTCTTC,CASSRDTGSYNEQFF
TRBV11-2,TRBJ2-6,15,once,NA,TGTGCCAGCAGCTCAACGGGATCTGGGGCCAACGTCCTGACTTTC,CASSSTGSGANVLTF
TRBV7-8,TRBJ1-1,14,NA,NA,TGTGCCGGATGGACAACACAAACCAACACTGAAGCTTTCTTT,CAGWTTQTNTEAFF
TRBV18,TRBJ1-2,13,once,NA,TGTGCCAGCTCACCGGCCACAGAGGGTGGCTACACCTTC,CASSPATEGGYTF
TRBV14,TRBJ1-4,13,once,NA,TGTGCCAGCAGCCAGCTATATAATGAAAAACTGTTTTTT,CASSQLYNEKLFF
TRBV25-1,TRBJ2-7,11,NA,NA,TGTGCCAGCAGCGGCTCCTACGAGCAGTACTTC,CASSGSYEQYF
TRBV5-1,TRBJ2-3,16,NA,TRBD2,TGCGCCAGCAGCTCGGGGACTAGCGGAAGCACAGATACGCAGTATTTT,CASSSGTSGSTDTQYF
TRBV11-3,TRBJ2-1,13,NA,TRBD1,TGTGCCAGCAGCGGGACAGATTACAATGAGCAGTTCTTC,CASSGTDYNEQFF
TRBV9,TRBJ2-3,16,NA,NA,TGTGCCAGCAGCGTAACCTCAGAAGTGGTGTGGGGCACGCAGTATTTT,CASSVTSEVVWGTQYF
TRBV25-1,TRBJ2-5,14,medium-sized,NA,TGTGCCAGCAGTGAGCGGGGGCACCAAGAGACCCAGTACTTC,CASSERGHQETQYF
TRBV14,TRBJ2-5,15,NA,NA,TGTGCCAGCAGCCAATACTCGTGGCATAAAGAGACCCAGTACTTC,CASSQYSWHKETQYF
TRBV6-5,TRBJ2-7,14,once,NA,TGTGCCAGCAGTTCCTACGCAGACTCCTACGAGCAGTACTTC,CASSSYADSYEQYF
TRBV30,TRBJ2-5,11,NA,NA,TGTGCCTGGAGCGGGGCAGAGACCCAGTACTTC,CAWSGAETQYF
TRBV28,TRBJ1-5,12,few,NA,TGTGCCAGCAGGGACTCTCTACAGCCCCAGCATTTT,CASRDSLQPQHF
TRBV10-3,TRBJ2-2,14,few,NA,TGTGCCATCAGTGAGTCAGGGGCCCCCGGGGAGCTGTTTTTT,CAISESGAPGELFF
TRBV15,TRBJ1-1,16,NA,NA,TGTGCCACCAGCAGAGGGGGAGGCCAGAAGAACACTGAAGCTTTCTTT,CATSRGGGQKNTEAFF
TRBV18,TRBJ1-4,15,few,NA,TGTGCCAGCTCACCGAGGGCAGGGCAGGGTGAAAAACTGTTTTTT,CASSPRAGQGEKLFF